A selection of T cell receptor beta chains follows, all from one sample in a study of regulatory T cells in long-lasting Graves disease. TCRdb re-analysed the multiplex PCR reads in MiXCR, keeping a single row per CDR3 protein. The sample contains under 450,000 distinct CDR3 sequences, around 22% of which appear only once. The sequencing here drew on peripheral blood mononuclear cells (PBMCs), taken when the disease was refractory, from a patient treated with antithyroid drugs. These receptors originate from a female donor with Graves disease. Each CDR3 is given with its conserved first and last residue.

V	J	CDR3
TRBV29-1	TRBJ2-3	CSVSRDPTDTQYF
TRBV7-3	TRBJ1-1	CASSQKGGTEAFF
TRBV6-2/TRBV6-3	TRBJ2-1	CASTTGLADEQFF
TRBV2	TRBJ2-5	CASSAIAGIETQYF
TRBV5-4	TRBJ2-7	CASSSGGQVPYEQYF
TRBV7-2	TRBJ2-7	CASSYTTGISYEQYF
TRBV29-1	TRBJ2-7	CSVEDWRAETYEQYF
TRBV28	TRBJ1-2	CASSTGDILNYGYTF
TRBV20-1	TRBJ2-3	CSASGLSTDTQYF
TRBV2	TRBJ2-2	CASQPDRVTTGELFF
TRBV20-1	TRBJ2-7	CSARGPGPRYEQYF
TRBV20-1	TRBJ2-5	CSAKTTGTGGMEETQYF
TRBV28	TRBJ2-5	CASSQPSTGGETQYF
TRBV28	TRBJ1-1	CASRFYRANTEAFF
TRBV27	TRBJ2-7	CASSLAPTGHSSYEQYF
TRBV7-2	TRBJ2-5	CASSPSRVQETQYF
TRBV28	TRBJ2-1	CASSSLAGAAQDEQFF
TRBV28	TRBJ2-4	CASGSTGVTKNIQYF
TRBV20-1	TRBJ1-6	CSAPPPGYNSPLHF